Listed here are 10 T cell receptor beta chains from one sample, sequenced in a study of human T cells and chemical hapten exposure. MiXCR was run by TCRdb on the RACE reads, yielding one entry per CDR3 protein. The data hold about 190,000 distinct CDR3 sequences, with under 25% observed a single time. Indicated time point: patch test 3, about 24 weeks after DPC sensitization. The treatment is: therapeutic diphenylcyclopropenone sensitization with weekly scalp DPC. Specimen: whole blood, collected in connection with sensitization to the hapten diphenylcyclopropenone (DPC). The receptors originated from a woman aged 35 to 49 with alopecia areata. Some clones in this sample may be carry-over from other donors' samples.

CDR3 DNA: TGTGCCAGCAGCTTCCGGACAGACCTGGTCTACGAGCAGTACTTC. Amino acids: CASSFRTDLVYEQYF. This chain joins TRBV5-6 and TRBJ2-7; D may be TRBD1 (6 bases). CDR3 size: 15 residues. Trimming shortened V by 2 bases and J by 3 bases, and 15 bases separated the two germline ends. Germline lookup yields CDR1 SGHDT and CDR2 YYEEEE.

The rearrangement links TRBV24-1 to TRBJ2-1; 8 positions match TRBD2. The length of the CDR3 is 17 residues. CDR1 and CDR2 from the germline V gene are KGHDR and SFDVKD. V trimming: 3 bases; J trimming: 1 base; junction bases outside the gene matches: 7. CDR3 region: CATSDTVAGPSYNEQFF. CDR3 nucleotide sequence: TGTGCCACCAGTGATACCGTAGCGGGGCCTTCCTACAATGAGCAGTTCTTC.

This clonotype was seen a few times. CDR3 protein: CASRGPGTEAFF. CDR3 sequence (DNA): TGTGCCTCTAGGGGGCCGGGGACTGAAGCTTTCTTT. The V gene is TRBV10-3, the J gene TRBJ1-1; 7 bases match TRBD1. J gave up 5 bases and V 11 bases, and 8 bases lay outside the gene matches. The germline gives CDR1 ENHRY, CDR2 SYGVKD. The CDR3 runs to 12 residues.

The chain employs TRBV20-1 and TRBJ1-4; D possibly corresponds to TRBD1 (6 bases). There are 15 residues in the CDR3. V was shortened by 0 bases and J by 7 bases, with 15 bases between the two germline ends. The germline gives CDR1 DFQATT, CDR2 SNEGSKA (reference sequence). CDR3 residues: CSARDGETGTEKLFF. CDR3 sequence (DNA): TGCAGTGCTAGAGATGGGGAAACAGGGACTGAAAAACTGTTTTTT.

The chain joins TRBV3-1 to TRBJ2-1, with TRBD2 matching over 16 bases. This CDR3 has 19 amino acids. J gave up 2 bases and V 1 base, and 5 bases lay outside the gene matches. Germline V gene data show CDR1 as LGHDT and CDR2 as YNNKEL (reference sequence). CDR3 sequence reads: CASSQAMGLAGGTYNEQFF. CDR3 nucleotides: TGTGCCAGCAGCCAAGCCATGGGACTAGCGGGAGGGACCTACAATGAGCAGTTCTTC.

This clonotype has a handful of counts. The CDR3 nucleotides are TGCGCCAGCAGCCAAGATAGTACTAGCCCCCCTTACAATGAGCAGTTCTTC. This codes for CASSQDSTSPPYNEQFF. The chain joins TRBV4-1 to TRBJ2-1, with D possibly being TRBD2 (6 bases). CDR1 is MGHRA and CDR2 is YSYEKL in the germline V gene. V was shortened by 0 bases and J by 4 bases, with 16 bases between the two germline ends. There are 17 residues in the CDR3.

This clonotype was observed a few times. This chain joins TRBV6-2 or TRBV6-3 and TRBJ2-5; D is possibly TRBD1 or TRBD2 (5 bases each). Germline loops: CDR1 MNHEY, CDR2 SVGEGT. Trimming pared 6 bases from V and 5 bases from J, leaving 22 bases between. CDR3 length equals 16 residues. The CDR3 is CASSRDAARTGETQYF. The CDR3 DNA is TGTGCCAGCAGCCGGGACGCCGCGAGGACCGGGGAGACCCAGTACTTC.

The CDR3 sequence: CASSKSSGVDEQFF. The CDR3 DNA is TGTGCCAGCAGCAAATCTAGCGGGGTCGATGAGCAGTTCTTC. The rearrangement joins TRBV7-9 to TRBJ2-1, with 9 bases identical to TRBD2. Germline V gene lookup returns CDR1 SEHNR and CDR2 FQNEAQ (reference sequence). The CDR3 has 14 amino acids. V gave up 5 bases and J gave up 8 bases; unmatched junction bases: 7.

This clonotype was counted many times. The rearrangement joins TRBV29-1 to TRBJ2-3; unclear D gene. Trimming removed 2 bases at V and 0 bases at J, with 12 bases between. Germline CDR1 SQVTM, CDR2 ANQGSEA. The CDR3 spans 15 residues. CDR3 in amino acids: CSVETRVSSTDTQYF. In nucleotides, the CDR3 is TGCAGCGTTGAAACCCGGGTCTCCAGCACAGATACGCAGTATTTT.

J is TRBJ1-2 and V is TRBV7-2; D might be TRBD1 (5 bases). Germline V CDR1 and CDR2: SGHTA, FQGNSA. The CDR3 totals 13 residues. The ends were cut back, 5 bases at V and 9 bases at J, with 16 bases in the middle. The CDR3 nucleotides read TGTGCCAGCAGCCTTGACAGCGTAGAAAGCTACACCTTC. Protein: CASSLDSVESYTF.